One sample yielded the 5 T cell receptor beta chains listed below, sequenced in a study of beta chain features in type 1 diabetes. Every bit of the isolated RNA underwent reverse transcription, so sequencing read expressed TCRB transcripts. Assay: immunoSEQ multiplex PCR; the TCRdb copy retains only in-frame clones and omits some. The sample carries a few hundred thousand clones, roughly 16% recorded once. The sample taken for sequencing was naive CD4+ T cells from blood. These receptors originate from a woman aged 18 to 35 in good health.

The chain has TRBV4-2 and TRBJ1-4; D gene unclear. Germline V gives CDR1 LGHNA, CDR2 YNFKEQ. The CDR3 is made up of 14 amino acids. The V and J ends lost 3 bases and 4 bases respectively, with 9 bases between them. This CDR3 is CASSQAGVNEKLFF. As DNA, the CDR3 is TGTGCCAGCAGCCAGGCCGGGGTTAATGAAAAACTGTTTTTT.

This clone occurred a few times. The rearrangement links TRBV4-1 to TRBJ1-5; a possible D gene is TRBD1 (5 bases). The ends were cut back, 2 bases at V and 5 bases at J, with 13 bases in the middle. CDR1 and CDR2 (germline): MGHRA, YSYEKL. The CDR3 totals 15 residues. The CDR3 loop reads CASSQRPGPDQPQHF. CDR3 nucleotides: TGCGCCAGCAGCCAACGACCAGGGCCCGATCAGCCCCAGCATTTT.

The chain couples TRBV7-2 to TRBJ2-1, with 7 positions matching TRBD1. Germline V lookup: CDR1 SGHTA, CDR2 FQGNSA. After removal of 1 base from V and 6 bases from J, the junction contained 3 bases not matched to a gene. The CDR3 extends over 14 amino acids. The CDR3 sequence: CASSLGQGPNEQFF. In nucleotides, the CDR3 is TGTGCCAGCAGCTTAGGACAGGGTCCCAATGAGCAGTTCTTC.

Only a few counts were recorded for this clone. The chain joins TRBV7-2 to TRBJ2-2; weak D call: TRBD1 (6 bases). Looked up from germline, CDR1 is SGHTA and CDR2 is FQGNSA. V was shortened by 5 bases and J by 7 bases, with 17 bases between the two germline ends. The CDR3 contains 15 residues. The CDR3 DNA reads TGTGCCAGCAGCCCCCCAGGGGCTGGCGGCGGGGAGCTGTTTTTT. Translated: CASSPPGAGGGELFF.

The rearrangement links TRBV2 to TRBJ1-5; D is unresolved. The V and J ends lost 7 bases and 0 bases respectively, with 16 bases between them. This CDR3 is built from 16 residues. Germline CDR1 and CDR2: SNHLY and FYNNEI. CDR3 loop: CASKDGTNYSNQPQHF. CDR3 nucleotide sequence: TGTGCCAGCAAAGACGGCACCAACTATAGCAATCAGCCCCAGCATTTT.